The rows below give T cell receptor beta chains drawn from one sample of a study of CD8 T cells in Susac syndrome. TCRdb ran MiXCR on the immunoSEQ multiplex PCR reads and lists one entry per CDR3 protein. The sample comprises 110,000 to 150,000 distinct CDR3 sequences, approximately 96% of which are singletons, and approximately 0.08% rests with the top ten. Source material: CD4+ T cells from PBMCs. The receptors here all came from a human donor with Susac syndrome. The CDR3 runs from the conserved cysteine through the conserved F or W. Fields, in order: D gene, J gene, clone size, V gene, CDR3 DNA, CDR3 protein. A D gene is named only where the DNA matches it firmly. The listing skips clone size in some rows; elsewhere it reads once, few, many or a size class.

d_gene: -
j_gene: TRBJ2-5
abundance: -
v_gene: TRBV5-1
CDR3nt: TGCGCCAGCAGCTTGGAGGGTAGAAGTCTGCAAGAGACCCAGTACTTC
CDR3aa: CASSLEGRSLQETQYF

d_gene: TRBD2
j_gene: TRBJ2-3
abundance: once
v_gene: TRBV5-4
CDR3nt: TGTGCCAGCAGCTCGGGGGGTAGGACTAGCGGGGTCACAGATACGCAGTATTTT
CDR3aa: CASSSGGRTSGVTDTQYF

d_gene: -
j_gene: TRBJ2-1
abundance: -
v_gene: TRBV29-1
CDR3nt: TGCAGCGTAGGGGTATCCTACAATGAGCAGTTCTTC
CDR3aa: CSVGVSYNEQFF

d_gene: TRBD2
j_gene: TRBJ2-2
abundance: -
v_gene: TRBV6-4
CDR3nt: TGTGCCAGCAGTGATCTAGCGGGAGTGGGAGCCGGGGAGCTGTTTTTT
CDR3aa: CASSDLAGVGAGELFF

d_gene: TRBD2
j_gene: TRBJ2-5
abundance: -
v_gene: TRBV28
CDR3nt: TGTGCCAGCTCAGGACTAGCGGGGGGGGAGACCCAGTACTTC
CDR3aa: CASSGLAGGETQYF

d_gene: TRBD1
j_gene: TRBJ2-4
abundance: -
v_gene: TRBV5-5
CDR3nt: TGTGCCAGCGGGGACAGGGAATCCAAAAACATTCAGTACTTC
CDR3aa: CASGDRESKNIQYF

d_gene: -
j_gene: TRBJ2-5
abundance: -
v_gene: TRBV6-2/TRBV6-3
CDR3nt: TGTGCCAGCAGTCCCCCTGCCGTTCCGCAAGAGACCCAGTACTTC
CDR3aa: CASSPPAVPQETQYF

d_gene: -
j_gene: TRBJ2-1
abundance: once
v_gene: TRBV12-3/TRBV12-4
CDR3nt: TGTGCCAGCAGTTCCGACAGACACAATGAGCAGTTCTTC
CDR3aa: CASSSDRHNEQFF

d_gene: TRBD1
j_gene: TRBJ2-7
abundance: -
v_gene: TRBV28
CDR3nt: TGTGCCAGCAGGACAGGGGTAGGGGAGCAGTACTTC
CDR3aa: CASRTGVGEQYF

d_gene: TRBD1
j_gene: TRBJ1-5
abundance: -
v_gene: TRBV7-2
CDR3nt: TGTGCCAGCAGTAGACAGGGTGCTCAGCCCCAGCATTTT
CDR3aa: CASSRQGAQPQHF

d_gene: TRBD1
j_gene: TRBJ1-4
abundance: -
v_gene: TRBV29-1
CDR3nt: TGCAGCGTTCTCGGACAGGGGGCGGAAAAACTGTTTTTT
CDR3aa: CSVLGQGAEKLFF

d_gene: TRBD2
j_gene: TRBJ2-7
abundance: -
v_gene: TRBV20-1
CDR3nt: TGCAGTGCTAGAGTCGGAGGTAGCGGGGCTGCTGGCGAGCAGTACTTC
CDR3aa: CSARVGGSGAAGEQYF

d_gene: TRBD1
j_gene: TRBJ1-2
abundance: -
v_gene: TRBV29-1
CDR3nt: TGCAGCGTTACGGACAGGGGTAACTATGGCTACACCTTC
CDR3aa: CSVTDRGNYGYTF

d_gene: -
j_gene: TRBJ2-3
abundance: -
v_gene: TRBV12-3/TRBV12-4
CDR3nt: TGTGCCAGCAGTTTAGCGCTGTCTAGGTTTACCGTCAGAGATACGCAGTATTTT
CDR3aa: CASSLALSRFTVRDTQYF

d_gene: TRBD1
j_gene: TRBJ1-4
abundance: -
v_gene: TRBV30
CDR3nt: TGTGCCTGGAGCTGGACAGGCGCTAATGAAAAACTGTTTTTT
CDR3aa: CAWSWTGANEKLFF

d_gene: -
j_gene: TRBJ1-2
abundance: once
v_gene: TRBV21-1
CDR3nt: TGTGCCAGCACCCCAGGGGAGGGGAACTATGGCTACACCTTC
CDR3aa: CASTPGEGNYGYTF

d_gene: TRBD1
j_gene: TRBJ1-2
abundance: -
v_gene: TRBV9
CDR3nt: TGTGCCAGCAGCGTGGGACAGACTAACTATGGCTACACCTTC
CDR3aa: CASSVGQTNYGYTF

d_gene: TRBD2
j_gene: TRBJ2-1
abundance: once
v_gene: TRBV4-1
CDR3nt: TGCGCCAGCAGCCAAGACCCCAGCGGGGGGCGCAATGAGCAGTTCTTC
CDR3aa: CASSQDPSGGRNEQFF

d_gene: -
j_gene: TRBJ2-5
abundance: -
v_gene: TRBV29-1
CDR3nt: TGCAGCGTTTTGGGGAGGATGGTAGAGACCCAGTACTTC
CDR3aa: CSVLGRMVETQYF

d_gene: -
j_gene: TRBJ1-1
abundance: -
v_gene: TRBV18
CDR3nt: TGTGCCAGCTCACCACAGACCGAAGCTTTCTTT
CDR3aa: CASSPQTEAFF

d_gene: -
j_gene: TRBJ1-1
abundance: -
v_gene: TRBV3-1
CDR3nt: TGTGCCAGCAGCCGACAGGTGGACACTGAAGCTTTCTTT
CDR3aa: CASSRQVDTEAFF

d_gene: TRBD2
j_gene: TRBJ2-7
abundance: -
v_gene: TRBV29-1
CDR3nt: TGCAGCGCAACTAGCGGGAGTCTCTACGAGCAGTACTTC
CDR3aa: CSATSGSLYEQYF

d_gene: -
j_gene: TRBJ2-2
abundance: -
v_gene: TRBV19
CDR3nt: TGTGCCAGTAGTAATCGGGAACCCACCGGGGAGCTGTTTTTT
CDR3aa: CASSNREPTGELFF

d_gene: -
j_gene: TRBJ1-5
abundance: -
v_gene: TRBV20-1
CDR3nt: TGCAGTGTCACAGGGAGTCGAACCAATCAGCCCCAGCATTTT
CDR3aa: CSVTGSRTNQPQHF

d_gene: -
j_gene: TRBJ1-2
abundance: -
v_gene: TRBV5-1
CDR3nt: TGCGCCAGCAGGCGACAGGAGTATAACTATGGCTACACCTTC
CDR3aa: CASRRQEYNYGYTF

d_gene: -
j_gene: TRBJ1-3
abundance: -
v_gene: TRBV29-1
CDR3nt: TGCAGCGCCAATCGAGGTGGCGGCGCTGGAAACACCATATATTTT
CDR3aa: CSANRGGGAGNTIYF

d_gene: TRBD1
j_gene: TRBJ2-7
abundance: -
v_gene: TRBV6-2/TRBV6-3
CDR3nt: TGTGCCAGCAGTTACAGATGGAACAGGGGGCAAACCTACGAGCAGTACTTC
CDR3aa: CASSYRWNRGQTYEQYF